The 12 T cell receptor beta chains below all came from one sample that was sequenced in a study of blood T cell repertoires in COVID-19. Produced via immunoSEQ multiplex PCR; TCRdb's table is partial and in-frame only. The sample shows about 49,000 clones, around 85% of them seen only once. Sequencing was carried out using peripheral blood. These TCRs come from a human donor in a cohort sampled during active COVID-19.

The rearrangement uses TRBV19 and TRBJ2-2; TRBD2 matches at 11 bases. Germline V lookup: CDR1 LNHDA, CDR2 SQIVND (reference sequence). The CDR3 runs 17 residues. J gave up 5 bases and V 4 bases, and 9 bases lay outside the gene matches. CDR3: CASSSTSGRVSTGELFF. The CDR3 nucleotides read TGTGCCAGTAGTAGCACTAGCGGGAGAGTTTCGACCGGGGAGCTGTTTTTT.

The V gene is TRBV28, the J gene TRBJ1-2; 9 bases align to TRBD1. Per germline, CDR1 MDHEN and CDR2 SYDVKM. This CDR3 is built from 15 residues. With V trimmed by 5 bases and J by 5 bases, 9 bases remained unmatched. The CDR3, as DNA: TGTGCCAGCAGTATTTACAGGGGGCCGACGTATGGCTACACCTTC. This codes for CASSIYRGPTYGYTF.

This chain connects TRBV14 to TRBJ2-7; the match to TRBD2 covers 11 bases. The V and J ends lost 3 bases and 0 bases, in that order; junction bases with no gene match: 4. The CDR3 is 16 residues long. Germline CDR1 is SGHDN and CDR2 is FVKESK. The CDR3 coding sequence is TGTGCCAGCAGCCAGGGACTAGCGGACCGCTCCTACGAGCAGTACTTC. Its protein is CASSQGLADRSYEQYF.

In DNA, the CDR3 is TGTGCCAGCAGCCAAGATGCGGGGGTCGGCTACACCTTC. Its translation is CASSQDAGVGYTF. This chain joins TRBV14 and TRBJ1-2, with TRBD1 as a possible D gene (5 bases). V was trimmed by 0 bases and J by 8 bases, leaving 10 bases between them. Germline values: CDR1 SGHDN, CDR2 FVKESK. This CDR3 region has 13 residues.

The chain employs TRBV25-1 and TRBJ1-1; weak D call: TRBD1 (5 bases). The CDR3 runs to 15 residues. CDR1 MGHDK and CDR2 SYGVNS come from the germline V gene. V lost 3 bases and J 1 base, leaving 12 bases between the germline ends. This CDR3 reads CASSESAGWNTEAFF. The CDR3 DNA sequence: TGTGCCAGCAGTGAGTCGGCAGGGTGGAACACTGAAGCTTTCTTT. The entire variable domain, with the rest obtained from reference TRBV25-1 and TRBJ1-1, is as follows: EADIYQTPRYLVIGTGKKITLECSQTMGHDKMYWYQQDPGMELHLIHYSYGVNSTEKGDLSSESTVSRIRTEHFPLTLESARPSHTSQYLCASSESAGWNTEAFFGQGTRLTVV.

The J gene is TRBJ2-1, the V gene TRBV18; TRBD1 matches 9 bases. CDR3 length: 15 amino acids. Germline V gene sequence: CDR1 KGHSH, CDR2 LQKENI. Trimming cost V 2 bases and J 7 bases; bases outside gene matches: 6. The CDR3 DNA sequence: TGTGCCAGCTCACCATCGGGACAGGGATCTAATGAGCAGTTCTTC. It specifies CASSPSGQGSNEQFF.

This clone has just one count. This chain's CDR3 is CASSLRLGYTDTQYF. CDR3 coding DNA: TGTGCCAGCAGCTTGAGACTAGGGTACACAGATACGCAGTATTTT. The chain is built from TRBV5-6 and TRBJ2-3; D is possibly TRBD2 (6 bases). The CDR3 is 15 residues long. V was clipped by 1 base and J by 2 bases, with 11 bases between them. Germline values: CDR1 SGHDT, CDR2 YYEEEE.

The chain links TRBV6-4 to TRBJ2-1, with 8 bases aligning to TRBD2. Trimming at V came to 4 bases and at J to 1 base, leaving 3 bases not matched to a gene. The CDR3 is made up of 15 amino acids. Germline V gives CDR1 MRHNA, CDR2 SNTAGT. The CDR3: CASSVREASYNEQFF. The CDR3 DNA sequence: TGTGCCAGCAGTGTGCGGGAGGCTTCCTACAATGAGCAGTTCTTC.

The chain employs TRBV10-3 and TRBJ2-7; 10 bases are a match to TRBD2. This CDR3 region has 16 residues. CDR1 and CDR2 from the germline V gene are ENHRY and SYGVKD. V trimming: 3 bases; J trimming: 2 bases; junction bases outside the gene matches: 7. As DNA, the CDR3 is TGTGCCATCAGTGATTCAGGGACTAGCGAGACCTACGAGCAGTACTTC. It encodes CAISDSGTSETYEQYF.

The chain couples TRBV14 to TRBJ2-1, with a weak D call TRBD2 (6 bases). Trimming took 1 base from V and 2 from J, leaving 12 bases between them. CDR1 is SGHDN, CDR2 FVKESK, per germline. The CDR3 is 16 amino acids. The CDR3 region has the DNA TGTGCCAGCAGCCAAGTCGGGCGACTAGCCTACAATGAGCAGTTCTTC. Residues: CASSQVGRLAYNEQFF.

The chain is built from TRBV14 and TRBJ1-1; D might be TRBD1 (5 bases). The V end was cut by 1 base, the J end by 1 base, with 10 bases between. In germline, CDR1 is SGHDN, CDR2 FVKESK. The length of the CDR3 is 15 residues. The CDR3 here is CASSQGYRRNTEAFF. CDR3 bases: TGTGCCAGCAGCCAAGGATACAGGAGGAACACTGAAGCTTTCTTT.

CDR3 sequence: CASVGEVCFF. The CDR3 DNA sequence: TGTGCCAGCGTCGGGGAGGTGTGTTTTTTT. This chain joins TRBV6-4 and TRBJ2-2; perhaps TRBD2 as D (6 bases). The V end lost 8 bases, the J end lost 17 bases, and 15 bases lay between the germline ends. The CDR3 has 10 residues. In germline, CDR1 is MRHNA, CDR2 SNTAGT.